The present T cell receptor beta chain was sequenced within a study of T-cell memory formation after mild COVID-19. Overall study results and limits: The pre-infection memory compartment contained some responding clones, suggesting cross-reactive memory joined. Contracting clones localized mainly to CM and EM when CD4+ and mainly to EMRA when CD8+.

Germline V gives CDR1 MNHNY, CDR2 SVGAGI (reference sequence). V shed 2 bases and J shed 7 bases, with 21 bases lying between them. The CDR3 spans 16 residues. There are a few counts of this clonotype. The target antigen is unknown. After 5'RACE with constant-segment primers, TCR alpha and TCR beta cDNA libraries carrying sample barcodes and UMIs were obtained. TCRdb processed the 5' RACE reads anew with MiXCR; each CDR3 protein has one entry. The repertoire holds 300,000 to 350,000 distinct CDR3 sequences, roughly an eighth seen once, with 21% in the top ten. V usage is TRBV6-6 and J usage is TRBJ2-7; TRBD1 or TRBD2 may be the D gene (6 bases each). The receptor was isolated from a man between 18 and 29 years old who had mild COVID-19 (a few samples of this study predate the infection). Cell type and time point are not known. Material: PBMCs or a T cell subset sorted from them (not recorded which). CDR3 in DNA: TGTGCCAGCAGTTACGGGGGCGAGGCGAGCCGGGGGGAGCAGTACGTC. Translation: CASSYGGEASRGEQYV.